The TCR beta chain described here comes from a study of graft-versus-host responses after intestinal transplantation. Overall study context: Recipients obtained multivisceral, liver-intestinal, or isolated intestinal transplants. Anti-thymocyte globulin served as induction for all recipients, who then took tacrolimus and steroids for roughly 3 years.

Comments on this clone: Its antigen is as yet unknown.

General study results and limits: Recipient bone marrow held GvH clones, some seen earlier in ileum or blood.

Produced via immunoSEQ multiplex PCR; TCRdb's table is partial and in-frame only. In the table there are 90,000 to 120,000 clones, roughly 87% of which are singletons. The source was unstimulated CD4+ T cells sorted from spleen or lymph node cells, collected before transplant. This receptor was taken from a human donor who was the organ donor for an intestinal transplant.

DNA for the CDR3: TGTGCCTGGACCGGACAGGGCAGTTCACCCCTCCACTTT. Translating it yields CAWTGQGSSPLHF. The chain recombines TRBV30 with TRBJ1-6, with 8 bases fitting TRBD1. Trimming cost V 4 bases and J 9 bases; bases outside gene matches: 5. From germline, CDR1 is GTSNPN and CDR2 SVGIG (reference sequence). CDR3 size: 13 residues.